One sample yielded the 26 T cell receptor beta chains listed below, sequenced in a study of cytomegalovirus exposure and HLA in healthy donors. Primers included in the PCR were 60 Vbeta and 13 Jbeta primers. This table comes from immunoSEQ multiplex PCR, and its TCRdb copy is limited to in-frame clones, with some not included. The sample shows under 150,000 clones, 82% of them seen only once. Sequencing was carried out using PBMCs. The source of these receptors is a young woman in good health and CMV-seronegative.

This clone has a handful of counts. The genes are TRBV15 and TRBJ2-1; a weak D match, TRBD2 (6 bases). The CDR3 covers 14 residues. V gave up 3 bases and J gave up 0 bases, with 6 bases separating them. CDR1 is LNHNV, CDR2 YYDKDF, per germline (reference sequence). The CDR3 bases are TGTGCCACCAGCAGTAGCGGCTCCTACAATGAGCAGTTCTTC. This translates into CATSSSGSYNEQFF. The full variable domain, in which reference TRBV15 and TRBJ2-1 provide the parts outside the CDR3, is DAMVIQNPRYQVTQFGKPVTLSCSQTLNHNVMYWYQQKSSQAPKLLFHYYDKDFNNEADTPDNFQSRRPNTSFCFLDIRSPGLGDTAMYLCATSSSGSYNEQFFGPGTRLTVL.

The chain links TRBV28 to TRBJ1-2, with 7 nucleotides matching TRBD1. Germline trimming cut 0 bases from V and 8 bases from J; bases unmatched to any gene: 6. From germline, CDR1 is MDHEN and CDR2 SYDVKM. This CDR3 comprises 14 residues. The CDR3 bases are TGTGCCAGCAGTTTATGGGGACAGCCACCCGGCTACACCTTC. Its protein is CASSLWGQPPGYTF.

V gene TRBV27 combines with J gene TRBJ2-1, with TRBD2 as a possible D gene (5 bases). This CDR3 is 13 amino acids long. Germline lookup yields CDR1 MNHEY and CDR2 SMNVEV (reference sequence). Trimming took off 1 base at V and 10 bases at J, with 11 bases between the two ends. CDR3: CASSLYKRGEQFF. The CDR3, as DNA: TGTGCCAGCAGTTTATACAAGCGAGGGGAGCAGTTCTTC.

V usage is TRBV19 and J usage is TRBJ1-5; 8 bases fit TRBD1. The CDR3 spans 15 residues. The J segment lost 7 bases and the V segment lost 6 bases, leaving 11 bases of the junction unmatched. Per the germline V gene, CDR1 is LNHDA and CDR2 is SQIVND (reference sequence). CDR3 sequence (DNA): TGTGCCAGTAGCACAGGGACAGGCTCCGGGCAGCCCCAGCATTTT. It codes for CASSTGTGSGQPQHF.

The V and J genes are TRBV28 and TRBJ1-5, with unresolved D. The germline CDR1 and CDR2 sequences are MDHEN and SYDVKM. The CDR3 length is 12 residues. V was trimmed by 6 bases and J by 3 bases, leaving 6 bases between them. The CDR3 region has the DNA TGTGCCAGCAGACAAACCAATCAGCCCCAGCATTTT. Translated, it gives CASRQTNQPQHF.

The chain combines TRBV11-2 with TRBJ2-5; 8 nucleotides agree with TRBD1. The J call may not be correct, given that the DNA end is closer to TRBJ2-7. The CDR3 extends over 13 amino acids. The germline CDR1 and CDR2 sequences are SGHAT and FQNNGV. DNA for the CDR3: TGTGCCAGCAGCCCGACAGGGGCCTACGAGCAGTACTTC. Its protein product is CASSPTGAYEQYF.

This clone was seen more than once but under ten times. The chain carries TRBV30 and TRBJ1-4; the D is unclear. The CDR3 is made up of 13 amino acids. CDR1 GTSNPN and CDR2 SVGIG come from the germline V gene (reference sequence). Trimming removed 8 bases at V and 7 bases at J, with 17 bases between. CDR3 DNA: TGTGCCCTAGATGGGTCTCGGCGTGAAAAACTGTTTTTT. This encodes CALDGSRREKLFF.

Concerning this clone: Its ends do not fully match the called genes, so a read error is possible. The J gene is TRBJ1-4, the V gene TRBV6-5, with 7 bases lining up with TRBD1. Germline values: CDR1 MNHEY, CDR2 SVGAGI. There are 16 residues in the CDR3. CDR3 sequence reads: CASSYSTGARAERLFF. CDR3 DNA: TGTGCCAGCAGTTACTCTACAGGGGCTCGTGCTGAAAGACTGTTTTTT.

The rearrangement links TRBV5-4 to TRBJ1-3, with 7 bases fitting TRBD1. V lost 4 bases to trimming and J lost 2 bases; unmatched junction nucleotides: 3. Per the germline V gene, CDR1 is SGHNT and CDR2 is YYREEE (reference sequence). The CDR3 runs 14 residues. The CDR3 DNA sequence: TGTGCCAGCAGCCCCGGACAGGCTGGAAACACCATATATTTT. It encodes CASSPGQAGNTIYF.

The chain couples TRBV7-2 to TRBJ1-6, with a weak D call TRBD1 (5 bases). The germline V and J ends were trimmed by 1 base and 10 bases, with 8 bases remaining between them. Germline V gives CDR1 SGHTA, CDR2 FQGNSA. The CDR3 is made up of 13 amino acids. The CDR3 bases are TGTGCCAGCAGCTTAGGACAGCTCTCACCCCTCCACTTT. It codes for CASSLGQLSPLHF.

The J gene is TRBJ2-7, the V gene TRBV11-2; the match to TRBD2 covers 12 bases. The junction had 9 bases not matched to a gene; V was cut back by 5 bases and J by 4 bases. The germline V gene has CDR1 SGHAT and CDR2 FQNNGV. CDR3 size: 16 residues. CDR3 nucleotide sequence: TGTGCCAGCAGCCGACCTCGGACTAGCGGGGAATACGAGCAGTACTTC. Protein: CASSRPRTSGEYEQYF.

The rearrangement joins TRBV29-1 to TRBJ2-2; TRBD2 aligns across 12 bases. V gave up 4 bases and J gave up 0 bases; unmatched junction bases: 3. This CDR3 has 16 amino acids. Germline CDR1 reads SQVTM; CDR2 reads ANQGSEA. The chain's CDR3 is CSVGTSGAPNTGELFF. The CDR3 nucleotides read TGCAGCGTTGGGACTAGCGGGGCGCCGAACACCGGGGAGCTGTTTTTT.

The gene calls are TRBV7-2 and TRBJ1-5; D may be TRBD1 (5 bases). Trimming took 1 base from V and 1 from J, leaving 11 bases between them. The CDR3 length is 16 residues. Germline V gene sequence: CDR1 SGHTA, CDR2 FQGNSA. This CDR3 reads CASSLDGGGSNQPQHF. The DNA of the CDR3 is TGTGCCAGCAGCTTAGATGGGGGGGGAAGCAATCAGCCCCAGCATTTT.

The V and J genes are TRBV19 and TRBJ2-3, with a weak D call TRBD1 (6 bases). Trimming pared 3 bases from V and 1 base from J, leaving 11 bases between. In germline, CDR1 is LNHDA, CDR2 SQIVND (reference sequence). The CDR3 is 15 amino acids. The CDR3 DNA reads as TGTGCCAGTAGTATTCGGAGACAGGGCACAGATACGCAGTATTTT. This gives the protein CASSIRRQGTDTQYF.

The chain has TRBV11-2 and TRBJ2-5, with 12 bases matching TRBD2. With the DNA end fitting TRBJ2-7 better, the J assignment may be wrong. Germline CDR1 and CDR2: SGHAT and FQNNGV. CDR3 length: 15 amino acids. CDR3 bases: TGTGCCAGCAGCTCTCGACTAGCGGGAGCCTACGAGCAGTACTTC. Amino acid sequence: CASSSRLAGAYEQYF.

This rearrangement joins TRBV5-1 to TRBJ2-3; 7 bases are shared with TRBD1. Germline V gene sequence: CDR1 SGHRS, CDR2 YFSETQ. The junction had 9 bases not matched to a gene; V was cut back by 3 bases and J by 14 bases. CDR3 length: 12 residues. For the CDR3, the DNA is TGCGCCAGCAGCTCCGACAGGGCCCCTAGGTATTTT. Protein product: CASSSDRAPRYF.

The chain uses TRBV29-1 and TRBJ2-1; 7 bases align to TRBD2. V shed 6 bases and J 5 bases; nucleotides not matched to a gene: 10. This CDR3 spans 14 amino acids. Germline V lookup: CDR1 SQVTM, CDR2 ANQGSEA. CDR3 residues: CSVGGRRFNNEQFF. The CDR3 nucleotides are TGCAGCGTGGGAGGGCGCAGGTTCAACAATGAGCAGTTCTTC.

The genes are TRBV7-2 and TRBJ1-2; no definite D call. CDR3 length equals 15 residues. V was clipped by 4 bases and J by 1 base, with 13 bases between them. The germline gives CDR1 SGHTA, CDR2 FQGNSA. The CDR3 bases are TGTGCCAGCAGCTCGAGGGAAGGGCTTAACTATGGCTACACCTTC. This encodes CASSSREGLNYGYTF.

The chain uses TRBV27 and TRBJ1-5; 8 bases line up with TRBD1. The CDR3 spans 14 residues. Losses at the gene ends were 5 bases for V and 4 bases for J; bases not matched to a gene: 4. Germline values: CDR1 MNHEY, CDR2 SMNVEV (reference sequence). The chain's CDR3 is CASSIRQGNQPQHF. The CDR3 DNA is TGTGCCAGCAGTATACGACAGGGGAATCAGCCCCAGCATTTT.

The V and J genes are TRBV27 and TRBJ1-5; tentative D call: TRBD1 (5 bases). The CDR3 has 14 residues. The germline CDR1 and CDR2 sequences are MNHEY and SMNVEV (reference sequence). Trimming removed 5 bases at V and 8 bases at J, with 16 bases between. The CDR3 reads CASSPRTRSEPQHF. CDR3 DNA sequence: TGTGCCAGCAGTCCGAGGACACGCTCGGAGCCCCAGCATTTT.

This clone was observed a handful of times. For the CDR3, the DNA is TGTGCCAGCAGTTTACTAGCCGGGACAGGGGGGGGCTACACCTTC. It yields the protein CASSLLAGTGGGYTF. The chain has TRBV28 and TRBJ1-2, with 11 bases that match TRBD1. Germline values: CDR1 MDHEN, CDR2 SYDVKM. V lost 2 bases to trimming and J lost 8 bases; unmatched junction nucleotides: 7. The length of the CDR3 is 15 residues.

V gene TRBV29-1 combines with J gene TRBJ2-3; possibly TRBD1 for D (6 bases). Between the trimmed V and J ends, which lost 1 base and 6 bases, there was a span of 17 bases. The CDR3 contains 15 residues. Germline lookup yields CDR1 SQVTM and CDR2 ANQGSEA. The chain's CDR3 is CSVEGSQGHTDTQYF. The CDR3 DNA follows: TGCAGCGTTGAAGGCTCACAGGGTCATACGGATACGCAGTATTTT.

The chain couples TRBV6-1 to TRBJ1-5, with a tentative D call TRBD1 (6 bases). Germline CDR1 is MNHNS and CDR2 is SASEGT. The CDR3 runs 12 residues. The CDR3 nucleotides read TGTGCTACCGGCAGGGGAACCCAGCCCCAGCATTTT. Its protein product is CATGRGTQPQHF.

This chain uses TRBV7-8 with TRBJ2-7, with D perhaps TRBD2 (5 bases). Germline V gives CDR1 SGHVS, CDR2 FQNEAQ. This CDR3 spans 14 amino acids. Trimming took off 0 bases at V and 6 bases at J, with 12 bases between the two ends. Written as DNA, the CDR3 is TGTGCCAGCAGCTTAGCGAGGGTGATGTCCGAGCAGTACTTC. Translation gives CASSLARVMSEQYF.

The CDR3: CASSFRDRGHTGELFF. DNA of the CDR3: TGCGCCAGCAGCTTCCGGGACAGGGGGCACACCGGGGAGCTGTTTTTT. The chain recombines TRBV5-1 with TRBJ2-2, with 12 bases matching TRBD1. CDR3 length: 16 residues. Germline assignment: CDR1 SGHRS and CDR2 YFSETQ. The ends lost 2 bases at V and 3 bases at J; junction bases unmatched: 2.

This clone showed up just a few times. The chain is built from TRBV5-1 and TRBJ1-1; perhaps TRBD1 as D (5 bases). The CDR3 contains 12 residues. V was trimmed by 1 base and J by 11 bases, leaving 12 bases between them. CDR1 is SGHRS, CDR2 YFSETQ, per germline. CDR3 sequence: CASSLRGLGAFF. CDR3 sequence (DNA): TGCGCCAGCAGCTTGAGGGGACTTGGGGCTTTCTTT.